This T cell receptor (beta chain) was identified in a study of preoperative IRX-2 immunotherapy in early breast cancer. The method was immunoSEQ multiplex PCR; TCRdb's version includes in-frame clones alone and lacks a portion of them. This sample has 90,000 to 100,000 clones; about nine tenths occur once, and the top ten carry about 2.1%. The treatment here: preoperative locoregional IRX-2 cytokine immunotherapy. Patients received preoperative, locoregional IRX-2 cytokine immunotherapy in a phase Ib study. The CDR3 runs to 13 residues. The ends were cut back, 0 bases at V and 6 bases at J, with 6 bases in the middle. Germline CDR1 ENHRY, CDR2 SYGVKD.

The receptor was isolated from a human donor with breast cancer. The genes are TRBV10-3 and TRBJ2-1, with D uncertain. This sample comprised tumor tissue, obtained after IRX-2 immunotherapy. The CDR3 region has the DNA TGTGCCATCAGTGAGTCTCCGCCCAATGAGCAGTTCTTC. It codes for CAISESPPNEQFF.